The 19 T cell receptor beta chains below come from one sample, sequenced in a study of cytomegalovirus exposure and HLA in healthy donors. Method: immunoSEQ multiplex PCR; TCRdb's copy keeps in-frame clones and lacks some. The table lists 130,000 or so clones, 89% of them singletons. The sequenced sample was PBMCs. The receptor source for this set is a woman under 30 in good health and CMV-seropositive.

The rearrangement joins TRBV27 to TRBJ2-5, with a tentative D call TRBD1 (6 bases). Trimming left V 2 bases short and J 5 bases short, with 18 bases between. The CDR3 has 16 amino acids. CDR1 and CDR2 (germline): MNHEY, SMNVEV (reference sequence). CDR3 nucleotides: TGTGCCAGCAGTTTAATACCCACAGGGTCTGGGGAGACCCAGTACTTC. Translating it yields CASSLIPTGSGETQYF.

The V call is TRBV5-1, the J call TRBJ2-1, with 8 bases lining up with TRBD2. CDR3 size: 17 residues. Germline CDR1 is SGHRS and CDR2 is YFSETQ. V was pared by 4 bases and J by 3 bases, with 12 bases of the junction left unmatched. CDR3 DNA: TGCGCCAGCAGCCCGGAAAGCGGGGGATACGACTACAATGAGCAGTTCTTC. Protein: CASSPESGGYDYNEQFF.

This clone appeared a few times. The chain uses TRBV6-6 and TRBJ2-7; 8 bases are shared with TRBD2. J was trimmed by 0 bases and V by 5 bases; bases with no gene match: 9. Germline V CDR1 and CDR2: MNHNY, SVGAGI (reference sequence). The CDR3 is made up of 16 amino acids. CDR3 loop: CASSPGLALSSYEQYF. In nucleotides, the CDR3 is TGTGCCAGCAGTCCCGGACTAGCCCTGAGCTCCTACGAGCAGTACTTC.

The CDR3 DNA follows: TGTGCCAGTAGTACTGGGACAGGGGGCGCTGGGGCCAACGTCCTGACTTTC. Its translation: CASSTGTGGAGANVLTF. This rearrangement joins TRBV19 to TRBJ2-6, with TRBD1 identical over 12 bases. Trimming removed 4 bases from V and 2 bases from J; junction bases left unmatched: 3. The CDR3 spans 17 residues. Per the germline V gene, CDR1 is LNHDA and CDR2 is SQIVND (reference sequence).

The CDR3 coding sequence is TGCGCCAGCAGCTTGGGCCAAGCGGCAAGAGATACGCAGTATTTT. This translates into CASSLGQAARDTQYF. This chain links TRBV5-1 with TRBJ2-3; possibly TRBD2 for D (5 bases). The ends were cut back, 0 bases at V and 5 bases at J, with 13 bases in the middle. CDR3 length equals 15 residues. Germline V CDR1 and CDR2: SGHRS, YFSETQ.

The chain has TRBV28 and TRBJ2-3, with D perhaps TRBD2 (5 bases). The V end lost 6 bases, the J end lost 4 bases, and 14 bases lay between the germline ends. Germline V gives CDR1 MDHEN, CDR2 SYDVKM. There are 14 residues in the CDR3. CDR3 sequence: CASSPTHGADTQYF. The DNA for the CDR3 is TGTGCCAGCAGCCCCACCCACGGGGCAGATACGCAGTATTTT.

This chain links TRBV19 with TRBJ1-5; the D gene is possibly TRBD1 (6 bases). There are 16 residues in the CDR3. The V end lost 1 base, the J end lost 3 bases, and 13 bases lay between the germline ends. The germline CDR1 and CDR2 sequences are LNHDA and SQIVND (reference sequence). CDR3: CASSIASRGLNQPQHF. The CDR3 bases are TGTGCCAGTAGTATAGCATCCAGGGGCCTCAATCAGCCCCAGCATTTT.

Here the CDR3 DNA reads TGCGCCAGCAGCTTTCGTCGAGACAGATCCATCTACGAGCAGTACTTC. As protein: CASSFRRDRSIYEQYF. V usage is TRBV5-1 and J usage is TRBJ2-7; a weak D match, TRBD1 (5 bases). CDR1 is SGHRS and CDR2 is YFSETQ in the germline V gene. CDR3 length equals 16 residues. The V end lost 2 bases, the J end lost 3 bases, and 18 bases lay between the germline ends.

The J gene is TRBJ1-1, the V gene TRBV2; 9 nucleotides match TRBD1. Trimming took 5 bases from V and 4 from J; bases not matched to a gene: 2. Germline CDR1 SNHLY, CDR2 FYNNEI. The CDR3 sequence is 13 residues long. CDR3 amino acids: CASSLTGGTEAFF. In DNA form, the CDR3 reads TGTGCCAGCAGTCTGACAGGGGGCACTGAAGCTTTCTTT.

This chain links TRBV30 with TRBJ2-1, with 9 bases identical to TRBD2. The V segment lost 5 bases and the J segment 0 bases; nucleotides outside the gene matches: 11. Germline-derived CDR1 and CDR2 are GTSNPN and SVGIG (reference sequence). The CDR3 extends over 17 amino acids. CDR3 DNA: TGTGCCTGGGAGGATCTAGCGGGGATGAGCTCCTACAATGAGCAGTTCTTC. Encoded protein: CAWEDLAGMSSYNEQFF.

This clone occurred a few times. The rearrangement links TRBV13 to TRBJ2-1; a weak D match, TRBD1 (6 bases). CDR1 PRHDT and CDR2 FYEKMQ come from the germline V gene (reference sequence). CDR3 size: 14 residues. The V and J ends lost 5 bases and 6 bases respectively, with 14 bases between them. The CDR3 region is CASSVQGAANEQFF. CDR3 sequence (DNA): TGTGCCAGCAGCGTACAGGGTGCGGCCAATGAGCAGTTCTTC.

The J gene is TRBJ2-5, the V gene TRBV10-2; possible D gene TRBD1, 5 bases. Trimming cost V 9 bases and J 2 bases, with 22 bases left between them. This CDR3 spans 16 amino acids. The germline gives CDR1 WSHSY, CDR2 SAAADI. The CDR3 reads CARPSGQPLRQETQYF. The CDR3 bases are TGCGCCAGGCCCTCAGGGCAGCCTTTGAGACAAGAGACCCAGTACTTC.

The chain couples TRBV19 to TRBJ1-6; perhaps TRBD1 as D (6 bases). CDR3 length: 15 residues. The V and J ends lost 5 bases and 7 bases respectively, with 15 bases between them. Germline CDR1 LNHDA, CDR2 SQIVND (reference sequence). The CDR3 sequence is CASSPPQGRNSPLHF. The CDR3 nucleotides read TGTGCCAGTAGTCCTCCCCAGGGGCGAAATTCACCCCTCCACTTT.

The CDR3 is CASTIARGGQYEQYF. CDR3 bases: TGTGCCAGCACCATCGCCCGGGGGGGGCAGTACGAGCAGTACTTC. This chain links TRBV28 with TRBJ2-7; 8 positions agree with TRBD2. The junction had 12 bases not matched to a gene; V was cut back by 7 bases and J by 4 bases. The germline CDR1 and CDR2 sequences are MDHEN and SYDVKM. This CDR3 is built from 15 residues.

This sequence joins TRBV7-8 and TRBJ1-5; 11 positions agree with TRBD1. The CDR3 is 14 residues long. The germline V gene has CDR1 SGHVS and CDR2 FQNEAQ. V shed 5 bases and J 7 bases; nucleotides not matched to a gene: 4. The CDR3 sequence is CASSTRDRGQPQHF. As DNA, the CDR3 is TGTGCCAGCAGCACGAGGGACAGGGGGCAGCCCCAGCATTTT.

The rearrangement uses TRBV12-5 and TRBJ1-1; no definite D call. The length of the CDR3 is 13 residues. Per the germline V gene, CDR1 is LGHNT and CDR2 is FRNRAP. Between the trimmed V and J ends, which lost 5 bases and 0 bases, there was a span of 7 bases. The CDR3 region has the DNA TGTGCTAGTGGTGCCGGGATGAACACTGAAGCTTTCTTT. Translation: CASGAGMNTEAFF.

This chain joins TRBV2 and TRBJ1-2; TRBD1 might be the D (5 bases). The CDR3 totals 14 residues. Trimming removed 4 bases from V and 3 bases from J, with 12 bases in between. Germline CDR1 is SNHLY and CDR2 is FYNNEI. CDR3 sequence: CASSVIQGDYGYTF. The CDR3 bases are TGTGCCAGCAGTGTCATTCAGGGCGACTATGGCTACACCTTC.

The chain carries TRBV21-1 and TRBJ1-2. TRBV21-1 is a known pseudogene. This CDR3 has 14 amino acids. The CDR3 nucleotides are TGTGCCAGCAGCAAACTCATTCGGGGCTATGGCTACACCTTC. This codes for CASSKLIRGYGYTF.

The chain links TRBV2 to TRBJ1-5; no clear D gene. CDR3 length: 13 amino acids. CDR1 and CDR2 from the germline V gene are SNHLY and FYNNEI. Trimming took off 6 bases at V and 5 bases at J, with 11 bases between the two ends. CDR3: CASRTPGYQPQHF. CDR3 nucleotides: TGTGCCAGCAGGACCCCGGGGTATCAGCCCCAGCATTTT.